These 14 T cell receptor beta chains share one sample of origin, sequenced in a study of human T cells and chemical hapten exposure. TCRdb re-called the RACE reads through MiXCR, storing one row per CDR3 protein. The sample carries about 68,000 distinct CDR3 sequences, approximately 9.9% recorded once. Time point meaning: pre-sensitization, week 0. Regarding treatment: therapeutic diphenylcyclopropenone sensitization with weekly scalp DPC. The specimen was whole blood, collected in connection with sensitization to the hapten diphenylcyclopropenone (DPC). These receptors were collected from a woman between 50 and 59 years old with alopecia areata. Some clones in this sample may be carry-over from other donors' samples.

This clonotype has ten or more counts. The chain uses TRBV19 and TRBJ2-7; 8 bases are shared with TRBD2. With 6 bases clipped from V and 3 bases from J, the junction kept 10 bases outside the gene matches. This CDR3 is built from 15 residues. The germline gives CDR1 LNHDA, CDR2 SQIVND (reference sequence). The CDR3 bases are TGTGCCAGTAGAACCGGGGGACTAGGGTTCTACGAGCAGTACTTC. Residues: CASRTGGLGFYEQYF.

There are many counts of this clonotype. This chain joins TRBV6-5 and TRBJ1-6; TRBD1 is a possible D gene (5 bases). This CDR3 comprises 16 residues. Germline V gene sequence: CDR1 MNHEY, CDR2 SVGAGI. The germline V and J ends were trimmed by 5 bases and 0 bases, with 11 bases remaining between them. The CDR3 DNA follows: TGTGCCAGCAGTCTCGACAGCAGCTCCTATAATTCACCCCTCCACTTT. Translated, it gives CASSLDSSSYNSPLHF.

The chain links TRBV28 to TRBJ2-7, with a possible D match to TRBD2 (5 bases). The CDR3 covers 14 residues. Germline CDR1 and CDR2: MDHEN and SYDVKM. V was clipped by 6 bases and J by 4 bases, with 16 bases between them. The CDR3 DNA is TGTGCCAGCAGAACTAGTAAGGGCGTGTACGAGCAGTACTTC. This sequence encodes CASRTSKGVYEQYF.

As DNA, the CDR3 is TGTGCCAGCAGCTTAGCTGGACGCACAACTAATGAAAAACTGTTTTTT. Its protein is CASSLAGRTTNEKLFF. The chain is built from TRBV7-9 and TRBJ1-4, with D unresolved. V was shortened by 0 bases and J by 0 bases, with 8 bases between the two germline ends. Germline V gives CDR1 SEHNR, CDR2 FQNEAQ (reference sequence). The CDR3 covers 16 residues.

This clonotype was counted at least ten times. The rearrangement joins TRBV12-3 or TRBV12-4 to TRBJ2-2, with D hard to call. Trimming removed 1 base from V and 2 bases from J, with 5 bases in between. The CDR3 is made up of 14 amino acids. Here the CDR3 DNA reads TGTGCCAGCAGTTTAGACGGAAACACCGGGGAGCTGTTTTTT. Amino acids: CASSLDGNTGELFF.

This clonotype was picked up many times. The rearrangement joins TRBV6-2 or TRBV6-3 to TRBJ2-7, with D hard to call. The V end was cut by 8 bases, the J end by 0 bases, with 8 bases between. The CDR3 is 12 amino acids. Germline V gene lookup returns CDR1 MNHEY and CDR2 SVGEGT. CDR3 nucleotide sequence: TGTGCCAGCGCCAATCCCTCCTACGAGCAGTACTTC. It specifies CASANPSYEQYF.

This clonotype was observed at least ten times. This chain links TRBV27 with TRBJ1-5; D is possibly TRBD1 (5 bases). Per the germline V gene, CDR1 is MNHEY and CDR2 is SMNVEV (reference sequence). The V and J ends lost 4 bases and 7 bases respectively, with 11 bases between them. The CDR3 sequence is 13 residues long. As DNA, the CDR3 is TGTGCCAGCAGTTCGCAGGAGGGGCAGCCCCAGCATTTT. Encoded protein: CASSSQEGQPQHF.

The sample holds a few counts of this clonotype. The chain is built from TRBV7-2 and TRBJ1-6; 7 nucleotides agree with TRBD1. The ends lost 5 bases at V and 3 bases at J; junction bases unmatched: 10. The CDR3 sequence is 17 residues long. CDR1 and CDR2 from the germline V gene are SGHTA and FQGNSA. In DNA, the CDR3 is TGTGCCAGCAGCCTCCGGACAGGTTCCGTCTATAATTCACCCCTCCACTTT. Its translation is CASSLRTGSVYNSPLHF.

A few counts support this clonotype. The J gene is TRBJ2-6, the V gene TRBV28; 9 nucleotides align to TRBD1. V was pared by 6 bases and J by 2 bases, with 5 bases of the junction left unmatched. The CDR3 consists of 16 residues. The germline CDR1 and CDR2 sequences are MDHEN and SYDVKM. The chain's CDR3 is CASRTGGIAGANVLTF. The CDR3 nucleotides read TGTGCCAGCAGAACAGGGGGCATAGCTGGGGCCAACGTCCTGACTTTC. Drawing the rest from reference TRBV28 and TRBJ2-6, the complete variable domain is DVKVTQSSRYLVKRTGEKVFLECVQDMDHENMFWYRQDPGLGLRLIYFSYDVKMKEKGDIPEGYSVSREKKERFSLILESASTNQTSMYLCASRTGGIAGANVLTFGAGSRLTVL.

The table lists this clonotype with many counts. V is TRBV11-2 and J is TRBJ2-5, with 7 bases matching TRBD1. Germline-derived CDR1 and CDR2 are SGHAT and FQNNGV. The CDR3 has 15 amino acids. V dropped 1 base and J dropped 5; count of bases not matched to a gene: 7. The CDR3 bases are TGTGCCAGCAGCTTAGGGACAGGTCTACAGGAGACCCAGTACTTC. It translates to CASSLGTGLQETQYF.

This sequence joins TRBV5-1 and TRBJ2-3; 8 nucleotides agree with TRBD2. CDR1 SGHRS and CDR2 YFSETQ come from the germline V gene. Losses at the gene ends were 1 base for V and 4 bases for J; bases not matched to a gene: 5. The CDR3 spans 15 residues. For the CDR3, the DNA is TGCGCCAGCAGCTTGAGCGGGAGCGTCGCAGATACGCAGTATTTT. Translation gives CASSLSGSVADTQYF.

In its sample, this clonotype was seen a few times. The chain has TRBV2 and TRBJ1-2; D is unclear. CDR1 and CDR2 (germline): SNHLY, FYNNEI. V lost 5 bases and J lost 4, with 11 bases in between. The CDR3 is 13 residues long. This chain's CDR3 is CASSFEETYGYTF. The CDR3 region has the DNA TGTGCCAGCAGTTTTGAAGAAACCTATGGCTACACCTTC. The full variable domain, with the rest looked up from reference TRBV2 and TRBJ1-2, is EPEVTQTPSHQVTQMGQEVILRCVPISNHLYFYWYRQILGQKVEFLVSFYNNEISEKSEIFDDQFSVERPDGSNFTLKIRSTKLEDSAMYFCASSFEETYGYTFGSGTRLTVV.

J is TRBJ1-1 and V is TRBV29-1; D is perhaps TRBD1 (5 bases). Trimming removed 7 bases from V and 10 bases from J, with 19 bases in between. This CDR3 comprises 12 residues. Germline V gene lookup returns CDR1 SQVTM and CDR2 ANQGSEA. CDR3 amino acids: CSAERPGFGAFF. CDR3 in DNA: TGCAGCGCCGAACGGCCAGGGTTCGGAGCTTTCTTT.

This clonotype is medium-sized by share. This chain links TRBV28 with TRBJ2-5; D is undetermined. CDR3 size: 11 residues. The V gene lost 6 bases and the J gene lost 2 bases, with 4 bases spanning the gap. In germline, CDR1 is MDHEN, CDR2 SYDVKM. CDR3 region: CASSLQETQYF. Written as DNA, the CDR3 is TGTGCCAGCAGCTTACAAGAGACCCAGTACTTC.